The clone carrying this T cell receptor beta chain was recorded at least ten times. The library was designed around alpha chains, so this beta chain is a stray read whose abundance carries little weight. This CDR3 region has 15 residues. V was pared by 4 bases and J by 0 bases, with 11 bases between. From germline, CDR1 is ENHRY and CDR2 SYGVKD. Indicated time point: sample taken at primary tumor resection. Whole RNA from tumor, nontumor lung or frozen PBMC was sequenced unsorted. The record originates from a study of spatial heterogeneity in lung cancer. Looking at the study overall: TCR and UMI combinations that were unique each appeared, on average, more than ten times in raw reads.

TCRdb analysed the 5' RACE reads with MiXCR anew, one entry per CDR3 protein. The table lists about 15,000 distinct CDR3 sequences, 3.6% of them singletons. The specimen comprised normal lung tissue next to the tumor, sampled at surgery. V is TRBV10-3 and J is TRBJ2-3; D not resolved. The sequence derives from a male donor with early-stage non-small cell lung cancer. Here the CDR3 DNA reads TGTGCCATCAGTGCGTATTCTGCTAGCACAGATACGCAGTATTTT. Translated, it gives CAISAYSASTDTQYF.